The text below deals with one TCR beta chain. As yet, its antigen is unknown. RNA transcripts yielded amplified TCR beta CDR3 regions. First-round RT-PCR with HTBI primers amplified the TCR CDR3 region. TCRdb independently ran MiXCR on the multiplex PCR reads; one entry per CDR3 protein. This sample has under 700,000 distinct CDR3 sequences, with about 45% found just once. This entry comes from a study of T cells in Graves' hyperthyroidism and ophthalmopathy. The CDR3 loop spans 16 amino acids. V was clipped by 4 bases and J by 5 bases; unmatched bases: 8. The germline CDR1 and CDR2 sequences are SGDLS and YYNGEE. Study results and caveats: Progression to ophthalmopathy was predicted a median of about 6.6 months early.

This sequence originates from a woman younger than 30 with Graves' hyperthyroidism. The chain carries TRBV9 and TRBJ2-7, with 14 bases lining up with TRBD2. The sample consisted of peripheral blood or thyroid tissue (not recorded which). CDR3 sequence: CASSPRLAGGPHEQYF. DNA of the CDR3: TGTGCCAGCAGCCCGAGACTAGCGGGAGGGCCGCACGAGCAGTACTTC.